This TCR beta chain was sequenced in a study of T cell repertoires in cytomegalovirus infection. Study-wide findings and caveats: CMV-specific TCR beta clonotypes restricted by HLA-C dominated the ex vivo response. Cumulative public TCR beta family frequency identified carriers of CMV plus the relevant HLA.

This clonotype has ten or more counts. No antigen is known for it. MiXCR, applied by TCRdb to the reads, yields one record per CDR3 protein. The sample holds about 330,000 distinct CDR3 sequences, over 7.5% seen once. Per germline, CDR1 SGHTA and CDR2 FQGNSA. Between the trimmed V and J ends, which lost 3 bases and 5 bases, there was a span of 13 bases. This CDR3 has 14 residues. What was sequenced was PBMCs. The origin of this receptor is a human donor in good health (CMV status not recorded). Some clones in this sample may be carry-over from other donors' samples. This chain links TRBV7-2 with TRBJ1-2; TRBD1 might be the D (5 bases). CDR3 in DNA: TGTGCCAGCAGCTTCGGAGCGGGGGGATATGGCTACACCTTC. The encoded protein is CASSFGAGGYGYTF.